The T cell receptor beta chain described here comes from a study of neoadjuvant anti-PD-1 for oral cavity cancer. Study information: Patients without progression received a fourth nivolumab dose around day 43, then surgical resection on days 50-56. Study-wide points: Higher pretreatment Treg/Th17 ratios tracked higher pretreatment blood clonality.

A remark on this clone: No antigen is known for it.

Germline V gene sequence: CDR1 MNHEY, CDR2 SMNVEV (reference sequence). Trimming took 5 bases from V and 4 from J, leaving 8 bases between them. The CDR3 covers 12 residues. Documented time point: after neoadjuvant nivolumab, at surgical resection. Measured with immunoSEQ multiplex PCR; TCRdb has only the in-frame clones, and not every one. This sample has roughly 40,000 clones, with 77% found just once. This material consisted of PBMCs, taken after nivolumab (anti-PD-1) treatment. This chain connects TRBV27 to TRBJ2-5; D unresolved. The source is a person between 40 and 79 years old with oral cavity squamous cell carcinoma. The CDR3 DNA reads as TGTGCCAGCAGTATTTTCGGAGAGACCCAGTACTTC. Its protein product is CASSIFGETQYF.